A selection of T cell receptor beta chains follows, all from one sample in a study of CD8 T cells in Susac syndrome. TCRdb re-called the immunoSEQ multiplex PCR reads with MiXCR, one entry per CDR3 protein. This repertoire shows 50,000 or so distinct CDR3 sequences, 90% to 95% found once; its top ten account for roughly 0.58%. Sequences were obtained from CD8+ T cells from PBMCs. The receptors here all came from a human donor in good health. CDR3s include the opening cysteine and the closing phenylalanine or tryptophan. The order of the fields is J gene, V gene, clone size, D gene, CDR3 protein, CDR3 DNA. D genes are given only for firm matches. Only some rows state a clone size, as once, few, many or a class for expanded clones.

TRBJ2-7	TRBV29-1	NA	TRBD1	CSYQTGDSYEQYF	TGCAGCTACCAAACAGGGGACTCCTACGAGCAGTACTTC
TRBJ2-1	TRBV2	NA	TRBD2	CATPRAGVGNEQFF	TGTGCCACCCCGCGGGCGGGAGTAGGCAATGAGCAGTTCTTC
TRBJ1-1	TRBV7-9	once	TRBD1	CASSSDRVTEAFF	TGTGCCAGCAGCTCTGACAGGGTTACTGAAGCTTTCTTT
TRBJ2-3	TRBV24-1	once	NA	CATSGTSTDTQYF	TGTGCCACCAGCGGGACAAGCACAGATACGCAGTATTTT
TRBJ2-7	TRBV5-4	once	NA	CASSFYDSSYEQYF	TGTGCCAGCAGCTTTTATGACAGCTCCTACGAGCAGTACTTC
TRBJ2-7	TRBV29-1	NA	NA	CSVDDGGYEQYF	TGCAGCGTAGACGATGGGGGATACGAGCAGTACTTC
TRBJ2-7	TRBV3-1	NA	TRBD2	CASSQEPLAAYEQYF	TGTGCCAGCAGCCAAGAACCCCTAGCGGCCTACGAGCAGTACTTC
TRBJ2-1	TRBV19	NA	TRBD2	CASSAAGGYNEQFF	TGTGCCAGTAGTGCAGCGGGAGGGTACAATGAGCAGTTCTTC
TRBJ2-7	TRBV3-1	NA	TRBD1	CASSSPLGTVSYEQYF	TGTGCCAGCAGCTCCCCATTGGGGACAGTCTCCTACGAGCAGTACTTC
TRBJ1-1	TRBV12-3/TRBV12-4	NA	NA	CASSFLGTEAFF	TGTGCCAGCAGTTTTTTAGGGACGGAAGCTTTCTTT
TRBJ2-5	TRBV2	NA	NA	CASSEILGRETQYF	TGTGCCAGCAGTGAAATTCTGGGGAGAGAGACCCAGTACTTC
TRBJ2-7	TRBV7-9	NA	TRBD2	CASSLAVAGEQYF	TGTGCCAGCAGCTTAGCGGTAGCGGGGGAGCAGTACTTC
TRBJ2-7	TRBV20-1	NA	NA	CSAPVYEQYF	TGCAGCGCCCCCGTCTACGAGCAGTACTTC
TRBJ2-2	TRBV14	NA	NA	CASSQAEAGDDTGELFF	TGTGCCAGCAGCCAAGCGGAGGCAGGGGACGACACCGGGGAGCTGTTTTTT
TRBJ2-7	TRBV27	NA	NA	CASSLGHSYEQYF	TGTGCCAGCAGTCTTGGACACTCCTACGAGCAGTACTTC
TRBJ2-5	TRBV5-4	NA	TRBD2	CASSPERGDEETQYF	TGTGCCAGCAGCCCGGAACGGGGGGATGAAGAGACCCAGTACTTC
TRBJ2-7	TRBV6-5	NA	NA	CASSYGSEQYF	TGTGCCAGCAGTTACGGGTCCGAGCAGTACTTC
TRBJ2-1	TRBV20-1	once	NA	CSARDQNEQFF	TGCAGTGCTAGAGATCAAAATGAGCAGTTCTTC